One and the same sample provided the 9 T cell receptor beta chains below, sequenced in a study of regulatory T cells in long-lasting Graves disease. Time point of the sample: persistent/refractory GD, antithyroid drugs over 5 years with positive TRAb. From PBMCs, RNA was extracted and then used to make the TCR library. iRepertoire HTBI primers and Arm-PCR of CDR3 regions built TCR beta libraries. TCRdb called the multiplex PCR reads again in MiXCR, with one record for every CDR3 protein. Of 500,000 to 800,000 distinct CDR3 sequences listed, 25% to 30% are singletons. The starting material was peripheral blood mononuclear cells (PBMCs), obtained when the disease was refractory, from a patient treated with antithyroid drugs. The receptors derive from a female donor with Graves disease.

As to this clonotype: It may be a read error: a sequence one base away is much more abundant. The CDR3 carries no conserved terminal phenylalanine or tryptophan, so it likely arises from a read error. The chain is built from TRBV12-3 or TRBV12-4 and TRBJ1-1; D uncertain. V lost 5 bases to trimming and J lost 0 bases, with 13 bases between them. The CDR3 length is 15 residues. The CDR3 sequence: CASSPQSSMNTEAFS. The CDR3 DNA sequence: TGTGCCAGCAGTCCCCAGTCGTCAATGAACACTGAAGCTTTCTCT.

This clonotype was counted between two and nine times. The chain employs TRBV11-2 and TRBJ1-2; D remains ambiguous. V gave up 2 bases and J gave up 0 bases, with 19 bases separating them. CDR3 length equals 18 residues. Germline CDR1 and CDR2: SGHAT and FQNNGV. CDR3 nucleotide sequence: TGTGCCAGCAGCTTACACCCTCCTTCGTATACAGCTAACTATGGCTACACCTTC. Protein sequence: CASSLHPPSYTANYGYTF.

This rearrangement joins TRBV20-1 to TRBJ2-7; 10 bases match TRBD1. V shed 1 base and J 2 bases; nucleotides not matched to a gene: 5. In germline, CDR1 is DFQATT, CDR2 SNEGSKA (reference sequence). The CDR3 loop spans 15 amino acids. Here the CDR3 reads CSARVPGTGAYEQYF. CDR3 DNA: TGCAGTGCTAGAGTTCCCGGGACAGGGGCCTACGAGCAGTACTTC.

In the case of this clonotype: The CDR3 does not close with the conserved phenylalanine or tryptophan, likely indicating a read error. This chain links TRBV24-1 with TRBJ2-5, with D perhaps being TRBD1 or TRBD2 (5 bases each). Germline-derived CDR1 and CDR2 are KGHDR and SFDVKD. Trimming stripped 6 bases from V and 5 bases from J, with 6 bases between. The CDR3 totals 11 residues. In DNA, the CDR3 is TGTGCCACCAGTTGGGGGGAGACCCAGTACCTC. Protein: CATSWGETQYL.

V is TRBV28 and J is TRBJ1-5; D not resolved. The V end was cut by 8 bases, the J end by 0 bases, with 8 bases between. This CDR3 region has 13 residues. Germline V gene sequence: CDR1 MDHEN, CDR2 SYDVKM. The CDR3 loop reads CASGIDSNQPQHF. CDR3 in DNA: TGTGCCAGCGGAATTGATAGCAATCAGCCCCAGCATTTT.

The J gene is TRBJ1-2, the V gene TRBV20-1; D possibly corresponds to TRBD1 (5 bases). Germline lookup yields CDR1 DFQATT and CDR2 SNEGSKA (reference sequence). There are 18 residues in the CDR3. Between the trimmed V and J ends, which lost 0 bases and 6 bases, there was a span of 26 bases. The CDR3 DNA sequence: TGCAGTGCTAGAGATCTTAACCCTTCCAGGGAGTATGTAGATGGCTACACCTTC. Translated, it gives CSARDLNPSREYVDGYTF.

The rearrangement uses TRBV7-2 and TRBJ1-4; 8 positions match TRBD1. Germline V gives CDR1 SGHTA, CDR2 FQGNSA. The CDR3 covers 15 residues. J gave up 2 bases and V 6 bases, and 5 bases lay outside the gene matches. The CDR3 here is CASRLQGATNEKLFF. The DNA for the CDR3 is TGTGCCAGCAGACTCCAGGGGGCGACTAATGAAAAACTGTTTTTT.

This sequence joins TRBV30 and TRBJ2-7; D assignment may be TRBD1 or TRBD2 (6 bases each). Trimming pared 1 base from V and 5 bases from J, leaving 12 bases between. Germline lookup yields CDR1 GTSNPN and CDR2 SVGIG (reference sequence). The CDR3 length is 13 residues. The CDR3 DNA follows: TGTGCCTGGAGTGAAAGGGGGGTTAACGAGCAGTACTTC. Protein product: CAWSERGVNEQYF.

The CDR3 region is CASSVVGESSGNTIYF. The CDR3 DNA is TGTGCCAGCAGCGTAGTAGGCGAGTCCTCTGGAAACACCATATATTTT. V gene TRBV9 combines with J gene TRBJ1-3; D is ambiguous. The CDR3 extends over 16 amino acids. V gave up 0 bases and J gave up 0 bases, with 10 bases separating them. Germline V CDR1 and CDR2: SGDLS, YYNGEE.